Described below is a single T cell receptor (beta chain) sequence and its context. Its antigen specificity is not known. No much larger clone exists at a distance of one base, and base qualities are not known. Ficoll-Paque density gradient centrifugation was the method used to isolate PBMCs. This entry belongs to a study of T-cell memory formation after mild COVID-19 (dated by TCRdb to the early 2020s). Regarding the study in general: Most TCR sequence clusters were specific to one of the two donors. Two young, previously healthy adult volunteers, one female and one male, were included in the cohort. In two donors, T-cell clones that expanded and contracted after mild COVID-19 were followed by sequencing TCRalpha and TCRbeta repertoires longitudinally.

The CDR3 contains 15 residues, cysteine and phenylalanine counted. This entry keeps only the CDR3 DNA: 45 bases, framed from base 1. Trimming accounts for 8 bases at V and 6 bases at J, while the number of junction bases matched to no gene is 8. CDR1 and CDR2, looked up from the germline V gene, are MNHEY and SVGAGI. Points the paper makes about the study in general: From day 15 to 85, contracting clones showed balanced CD4/CD8 phenotypes, whereas a second wave of clones that expanded from day 15 to 37 leaned towards CD4+. Some responding clones were detected in pre-infection memory, which suggested that pre-existing cross-reactive memory T cells had joined the SARS-CoV-2 response. SARS-CoV-2 specificity of the second-wave clones peaking on day 37 was not confirmed. Contracting CD4+ clones were found mainly in CM and EM memory subsets, while CD8+ clones were enriched in EMRA. Only a couple of mild cases were covered by the study, and larger cohorts that include severe cases with pre-infection samples were considered necessary.

Data came from an Illumina NovaSeq 6000. TCRalpha and TCRbeta cDNA libraries were built by 5'RACE with constant-segment primers, adding sample barcodes and unique molecular identifiers. Trizol reagent was used to extract RNA from every sample. The libraries were amplified in two PCR steps, and the second step added a second sample barcode and Illumina TruSeq adapters. Sequencing of the libraries was done on an Illumina NovaSeq, producing 2 x 150 bp paired-end reads. The study's own analysis went as follows. The reads were demultiplexed and collapsed into UMI-guided consensus sequences using migec v1.2.7. Using mixcr v2.1.11, the UMI consensuses were aligned to TRA and TRB V and J templates and assembled into clonotypes. A clonotype was counted as expanded or contracted only if both edgeR and NoisET called the change significant, with noise models trained on biological replicates. edgeR calls used a false discovery rate-adjusted p below 0.01 and a log2 fold-change threshold of 1. As an exploratory analysis of dynamics, max-normalized trajectories of the 1000 most abundant clonotypes were examined with PCA combined with hierarchical clustering. Separately sequenced CD4+ and CD8+ repertoires were used to assign the CD4 or CD8 phenotype of responding clones. Through fastp at Q25 and MiXCR, TCRdb rebuilt clones from the public reads, retaining in-frame beta chains. Records with the same CDR3 protein are collapsed into one entry carrying the most frequent genes and DNA. These V and J calls rely on TCRdb rather than the paper's analysis. In all, the sample holds under 300,000 distinct CDR3 sequences, and roughly 15% of those were seen once. The ten largest clones capture 3.5% of the sample.

The sequencing input was PBMCs or a T cell subset sorted from them (not recorded which). The receptor's source is a man aged 18 to 29 who had mild COVID-19 (a few samples of this study predate the infection). The sample titles of this study are shuffled in the database, so cell type and time point are left out; the donor was told from shared clones. The V and J genes are TRBV6-5 and TRBJ2-2; the junction holds 11 bases that match TRBD2. The CDR3 region has the sequence CASASRLAGPGELFF. The DNA reads as follows: TGTGCCAGCGCTTCACGACTAGCGGGGCCCGGGGAGCTGTTTTTT.